This TCR beta chain was captured in a study of post-analysis software for immune sequencing data. In the study overall: Patients had relapsing-remitting, secondary progressive or progressive-relapsing multiple sclerosis; some lacked subtype. Study-level findings and limits: Patients carried 4 or 5 TRBV segments more frequently than controls did, and TRBV5-6, TRBV5-1 and TRBV20-1 were among them. By F measure, samples from a shared preparation batch strongly co-clustered. Multiple sclerosis patients had significantly lower normalized Chao1 diversity than controls.

CDR1 is DFQATT, CDR2 SNEGSKA, per germline (reference sequence). This CDR3 is built from 15 residues. Details on this clonotype: The target antigen is unknown. One end of the junction varies from germline; a read error may be responsible.

The library was made from cDNA and included unique molecular identifiers. TCRdb called the PCR reads again in MiXCR, with one record for every CDR3 protein. Altogether approximately 690,000 distinct CDR3 sequences are present, approximately 59% being singletons, with the ten largest covering approximately 11%. Specimen: blood. The chain combines TRBV20-1 with TRBJ2-7, with 10 bases aligning to TRBD2. This TCR derives from a girl aged 2 to 9 with multiple sclerosis. CDR3 coding DNA: TGCAGTGCTAGAGGACTAGCGGGTAGCTCCTACGAGCGGTACTTC. Its translation is CSARGLAGSSYERYF.